This T cell receptor (beta chain) was identified during a study of blood T cell repertoires in COVID-19. At the level of the study: Italy, Spain and the United States were the sources of the convalescent and acute COVID-19 samples. Sources were T cells, B-cell-depleted T cells, or PBMCs; the material itself was cDNA or gDNA.

Authors' data handling: Reference gene primer amplification gave nucleated cell count estimates. Repertoires were generated with immunoSEQ multiplex PCR, while TCRdb's copy carries only in-frame clones and drops some. That table is the source of V, J and clone size, and D and trimming were worked out from the DNA. The sample has about 98,000 clones, around 80% seen once; the top ten hold approximately 24%. This clone was seen a few times. V lost 3 bases to trimming and J lost 0 bases, with 31 bases between them. Germline CDR1 reads MDHEN; CDR2 reads SYDVKM. This CDR3 is 22 amino acids long. The receptor was derived from a man between 70 and 80 years old with acute or convalescent COVID-19. The V call is TRBV28, the J call TRBJ2-3, with D possibly TRBD2 on 7 matching bases. Sequenced input: peripheral blood. Here the CDR3 reads CASSLWGLETSETFTSTDTQYF. The CDR3 region has the DNA TGTGCCAGCAGTTTGTGGGGGCTGGAAACTAGCGAGACCTTTACTAGCACAGATACGCAGTATTTT.